The 17 T cell receptor beta chains presented below share a single source sample, sequenced in a study of siplizumab effects on memory and regulatory T cells. Repertoires were generated with immunoSEQ multiplex PCR, while TCRdb's copy carries only in-frame clones and drops some. The sample comprises about 100,000 clones, approximately 90% of which are singletons, and 0.85% to 1.2% rests with the top ten. Sample: CD4+ T cells sorted from blood. Every receptor here comes from a human donor in good health.

V is TRBV4-2 and J is TRBJ1-1; D is unclear. The CDR3 length is 14 residues. Looked up from germline, CDR1 is LGHNA and CDR2 is YNFKEQ. V was shortened by 0 bases and J by 2 bases, with 7 bases between the two germline ends. The CDR3 spells CASSQDGVNTEAFF. The CDR3 nucleotides read TGTGCCAGCAGCCAAGACGGAGTTAACACTGAAGCTTTCTTT.

This sequence joins TRBV5-1 and TRBJ2-7; D remains ambiguous. The CDR3 is 16 amino acids. V gave up 4 bases and J gave up 4 bases, with 21 bases separating them. Germline values: CDR1 SGHRS, CDR2 YFSETQ. DNA for the CDR3: TGCGCCAGCAGCGATCAGCGCGAAGTGGGGTGGTACGAGCAGTACTTC. Protein sequence: CASSDQREVGWYEQYF. The variable domain in full, with the rest retrieved from reference TRBV5-1 and TRBJ2-7, is KAGVTQTPRYLIKTRGQQVTLSCSPISGHRSVSWYQQTPGQGLQFLFEYFSETQRNKGNFPGRFSGRQFSNSRSEMNVSTLELGDSALYLCASSDQREVGWYEQYFGPGTRLTVT.

The gene calls are TRBV28 and TRBJ2-7; TRBD1 matches at 8 bases. V shed 4 bases and J 4 bases; nucleotides not matched to a gene: 6. This CDR3 spans 14 amino acids. Germline lookup yields CDR1 MDHEN and CDR2 SYDVKM. The CDR3 loop is CASSYPDREYEQYF. The CDR3 DNA reads as TGTGCCAGCAGTTACCCGGACAGGGAATACGAGCAGTACTTC. Supplemented by reference TRBV28 and TRBJ2-7, the full variable domain reads DVKVTQSSRYLVKRTGEKVFLECVQDMDHENMFWYRQDPGLGLRLIYFSYDVKMKEKGDIPEGYSVSREKKERFSLILESASTNQTSMYLCASSYPDREYEQYFGPGTRLTVT.

J is TRBJ1-2 and V is TRBV28; the D gene is possibly TRBD1 (5 bases). CDR3 length: 19 residues. CDR1 and CDR2 (germline): MDHEN, SYDVKM. V was shortened by 2 bases and J by 2 bases, with 24 bases between the two germline ends. This CDR3 reads CASSLEVRQGTLINYGYTF. The CDR3 DNA reads TGTGCCAGCAGTTTAGAGGTCCGGCAGGGTACCTTAATCAACTATGGCTACACCTTC.

The chain couples TRBV30 to TRBJ2-3; D gene ambiguous. With 0 bases removed from V and 3 bases from J, the gap between germline ends came to 16 bases. The CDR3 is made up of 16 amino acids. Germline V gene lookup returns CDR1 GTSNPN and CDR2 SVGIG (reference sequence). The CDR3 here is CAWSVRRQPLTDTQYF. CDR3 in DNA: TGTGCCTGGAGTGTACGAAGGCAGCCTTTAACAGATACGCAGTATTTT.

This clone was recorded only once. V is TRBV5-1 and J is TRBJ1-4; TRBD1 might be the D (5 bases). The ends were cut back, 2 bases at V and 4 bases at J, with 9 bases in the middle. This CDR3 comprises 14 residues. The germline CDR1 and CDR2 sequences are SGHRS and YFSETQ. CDR3 coding DNA: TGCGCCAGCAGCTTCCCAGGGCGTAATGAAAAACTGTTTTTT. This translates into CASSFPGRNEKLFF.

V usage is TRBV6-1 and J usage is TRBJ2-7; D unclear. Trimming took off 5 bases at V and 3 bases at J, with 17 bases between the two ends. Germline V CDR1 and CDR2: MNHNS, SASEGT. The CDR3 has 15 residues. The CDR3, as DNA: TGTGCCAGCAGTTTATCACACCGGGCGAACTACGAGCAGTACTTC. It translates to CASSLSHRANYEQYF.

The CDR3 nucleotides are TGCAGTGTATACGACCCTGGACGGCAGTACTTC. Translation: CSVYDPGRQYF. V is TRBV20-1 and J is TRBJ2-7; no definite D call. V was trimmed by 7 bases and J by 9 bases, leaving 16 bases between them. This CDR3 has 11 amino acids. Germline CDR1 DFQATT, CDR2 SNEGSKA (reference sequence).

The chain links TRBV11-2 to TRBJ1-5, with 8 bases that match TRBD1. The CDR3 has 15 residues. The V gene's germline CDR1 is SGHAT and CDR2 FQNNGV. J gave up 5 bases and V 5 bases, and 8 bases lay outside the gene matches. CDR3 protein: CASSPDSGGDQPQHF. CDR3 coding DNA: TGTGCCAGCAGCCCGGATTCAGGGGGCGATCAGCCCCAGCATTTT.

This clone was found a few times. This rearrangement joins TRBV19 to TRBJ1-2; D gene ambiguous. The CDR3 is made up of 11 amino acids. Between the trimmed V and J ends, which lost 2 bases and 8 bases, there was a span of 6 bases. Germline V gives CDR1 LNHDA, CDR2 SQIVND (reference sequence). The CDR3 sequence: CASSIWQGYTF. CDR3 coding DNA: TGTGCCAGTAGTATATGGCAGGGCTACACCTTC.

The chain links TRBV27 to TRBJ2-3; the D gene is possibly TRBD1 (6 bases). V was clipped by 6 bases and J by 2 bases, with 15 bases between them. This CDR3 has 15 residues. Germline V lookup: CDR1 MNHEY, CDR2 SMNVEV (reference sequence). In nucleotides, the CDR3 is TGTGCCAGCAGGTACGAGGGGGTTCACACAGATACGCAGTATTTT. Encoded protein: CASRYEGVHTDTQYF.

This clone was found once. This rearrangement joins TRBV27 to TRBJ2-7; a possible D gene is TRBD1 (9 bases). This CDR3 region has 15 residues. Per the germline V gene, CDR1 is MNHEY and CDR2 is SMNVEV (reference sequence). With 5 bases removed from V and 4 bases from J, the gap between germline ends came to 18 bases. The CDR3 here is CASSKDRGLGYEQYF. CDR3 DNA sequence: TGTGCCAGCAGTAAGGACAGGGGACTAGGGTACGAGCAGTACTTC.

This chain uses TRBV28 with TRBJ2-7; D gene ambiguous. Trimming stripped 10 bases from V and 0 bases from J, with 16 bases between. Per the germline V gene, CDR1 is MDHEN and CDR2 is SYDVKM. This CDR3 contains 14 residues. The CDR3, as DNA: TGTGCCACCAGAGGAGAGTTGGACTCCTACGAGCAGTACTTC. Protein sequence: CATRGELDSYEQYF. Full variable domain (outside the CDR3, taken from reference TRBV28 and TRBJ2-7): DVKVTQSSRYLVKRTGEKVFLECVQDMDHENMFWYRQDPGLGLRLIYFSYDVKMKEKGDIPEGYSVSREKKERFSLILESASTNQTSMYLCATRGELDSYEQYFGPGTRLTVT.

V and J are TRBV14 and TRBJ1-1; D ambiguous. Between the trimmed V and J ends, which lost 1 base and 7 bases, there was a span of 10 bases. The germline V gene encodes CDR1 SGHDN and CDR2 FVKESK. CDR3 length equals 13 residues. CDR3 sequence reads: CASSQGLPREAFF. The CDR3 bases are TGTGCCAGCAGCCAAGGGCTTCCCCGTGAAGCTTTCTTT.

The chain uses TRBV5-5 and TRBJ1-3, with a tentative D call TRBD1 (5 bases). This CDR3 region has 17 residues. The ends were cut back, 4 bases at V and 0 bases at J, with 17 bases in the middle. CDR1 and CDR2 (germline): SGHKS, YYEKEE (reference sequence). This CDR3 reads CASSPAPGPSSGNTIYF. The CDR3 region has the DNA TGTGCCAGCAGCCCTGCCCCGGGGCCTAGCTCTGGAAACACCATATATTTT. The full variable domain, rest sourced from reference TRBV5-5 and TRBJ1-3, is DAGVTQSPTHLIKTRGQQVTLRCSPISGHKSVSWYQQVLGQGPQFIFQYYEKEERGRGNFPDRFSARQFPNYSSELNVNALLLGDSALYLCASSPAPGPSSGNTIYFGEGSWLTVV.

The chain has TRBV9 and TRBJ1-4, with 8 bases matching TRBD1. Germline V gene data show CDR1 as SGDLS and CDR2 as YYNGEE. J was trimmed by 7 bases and V by 7 bases; bases with no gene match: 12. This CDR3 is built from 15 residues. The CDR3 nucleotides are TGTGCCAGCTGTTTAGGATACGGACAGGGTGAAAAACTGTTTTTT. Translated, it gives CASCLGYGQGEKLFF. The full variable domain, its missing parts supplied by reference TRBV9 and TRBJ1-4, is DSGVTQTPKHLITATGQRVTLRCSPRSGDLSVYWYQQSLDQGLQFLIQYYNGEERAKGNILERFSAQQFPDLHSELNLSSLELGDSALYFCASCLGYGQGEKLFFGSGTQLSVL.

This clone was picked up a small number of times. The V gene is TRBV2, the J gene TRBJ1-2; TRBD1 might be the D (5 bases). Trimming removed 2 bases at V and 8 bases at J, with 6 bases between. The CDR3 sequence is 11 residues long. Germline V gene sequence: CDR1 SNHLY, CDR2 FYNNEI. The DNA of the CDR3 is TGTGCCAGCAGTGAAAAGGGGGGCTACACCTTC. It is translated as CASSEKGGYTF.